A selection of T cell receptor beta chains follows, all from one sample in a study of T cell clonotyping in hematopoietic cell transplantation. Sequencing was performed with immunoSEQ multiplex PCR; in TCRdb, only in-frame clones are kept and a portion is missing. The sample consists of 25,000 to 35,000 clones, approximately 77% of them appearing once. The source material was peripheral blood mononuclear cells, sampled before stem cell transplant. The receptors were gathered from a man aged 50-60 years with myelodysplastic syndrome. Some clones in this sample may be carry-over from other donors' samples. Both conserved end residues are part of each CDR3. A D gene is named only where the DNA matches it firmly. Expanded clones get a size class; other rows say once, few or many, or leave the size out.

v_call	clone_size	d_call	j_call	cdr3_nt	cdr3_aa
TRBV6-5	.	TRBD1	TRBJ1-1	TGTGCCAGTAGAACAGGGGCAAACACTGAAGCTTTCTTT	CASRTGANTEAFF
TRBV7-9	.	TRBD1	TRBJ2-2	TGTGCCAGCAGCTGGGACAGGGGTCCGTCCGGGGAGCTGTTTTTT	CASSWDRGPSGELFF
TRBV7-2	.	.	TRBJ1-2	TGTGCCAGCAGCAGGAACACGGAGGGTGGCTACACCTTC	CASSRNTEGGYTF
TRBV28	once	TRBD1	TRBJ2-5	TGTGCCAGCAGCGACCCCGGGACAGGGGGGGAGACCCAGTACTTC	CASSDPGTGGETQYF
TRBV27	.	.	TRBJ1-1	TGTGCCAGCAGACCTCCGACAGCACTGAACACTGAAGCTTTCTTT	CASRPPTALNTEAFF
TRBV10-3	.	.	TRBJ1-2	TGTGCCATCTCCGAGGGCAACTATGGCTACACCTTC	CAISEGNYGYTF
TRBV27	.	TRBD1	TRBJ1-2	TGTGCCAGCAGTCCGCGACAGGGGAATGGCTATGGCTACACCTTC	CASSPRQGNGYGYTF
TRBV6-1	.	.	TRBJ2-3	TGTGCCAGCAGTGATCGGTCAGGCCGCACAGATACGCAGTATTTT	CASSDRSGRTDTQYF
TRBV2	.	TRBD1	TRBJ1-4	TGTGCCAGCAGGCCAAGACAGGGTGCTTCAACTAATGAAAAACTGTTTTTT	CASRPRQGASTNEKLFF
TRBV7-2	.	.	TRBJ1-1	TGTGCCAGCACCTTGACGGGGAACACTGAAGCTTTCTTT	CASTLTGNTEAFF
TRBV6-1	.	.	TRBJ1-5	TGTGCCAGCAGTGATCGTTGGGATCAGCCCCAGCATTTT	CASSDRWDQPQHF
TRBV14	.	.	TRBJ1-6	TGTGCCAGCAGCCAGGGCCGCTATAATTCACCCCTCCACTTT	CASSQGRYNSPLHF
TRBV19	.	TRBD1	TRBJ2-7	TGTGCCAGTAGTACCGAGGACAGGCCTCGCTACGAGCAGTACTTC	CASSTEDRPRYEQYF
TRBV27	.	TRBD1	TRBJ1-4	TGTGCCAGCAGCCCCGATCCGACAGGGGATCCTGAAAAACTGTTTTTT	CASSPDPTGDPEKLFF
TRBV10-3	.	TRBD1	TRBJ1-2	TGTGCCATCGGATCACAGGGGGTTTTCTATGGCTACACCTTC	CAIGSQGVFYGYTF
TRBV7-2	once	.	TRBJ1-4	TGTGCCAGCAGCTTAATGGCAGGCATAAATGAAAAACTGTTTTTT	CASSLMAGINEKLFF
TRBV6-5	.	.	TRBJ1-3	TGTGCCAGCACTACAACCGGGACTTCAAACACCATATATTTT	CASTTTGTSNTIYF
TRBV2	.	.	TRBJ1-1	TGTGCCAGCAGTGTCAGGGGTACTGAAGCTTTCTTT	CASSVRGTEAFF
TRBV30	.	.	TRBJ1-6	TGTGCCTGGAACTTTAATTCACCCCTCCACTTT	CAWNFNSPLHF
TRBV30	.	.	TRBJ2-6	TGTGCCTGCCGACCTGGGGCCAACGTCCTGACTTTC	CACRPGANVLTF
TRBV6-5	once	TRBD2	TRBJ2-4	TGTGCCAGCCGAAGCGGGAGGATGGCCAAAAACATTCAGTACTTC	CASRSGRMAKNIQYF
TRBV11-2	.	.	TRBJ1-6	TGTGCCAGCAGCTTCCAAGGTGGCAATTCACCCCTCCACTTT	CASSFQGGNSPLHF